Below, one TCR beta chain is given with its context. Its cognate antigen is unknown. The data stem from a study of graft-versus-host responses after intestinal transplantation. The CDR3 extends over 16 amino acids. Germline V gene sequence: CDR1 SGDLS, CDR2 YYNGEE. V lost 6 bases to trimming and J lost 2 bases; unmatched junction nucleotides: 6. Clones were read by immunoSEQ multiplex PCR, and TCRdb kept only the in-frame ones, dropping some. The sample shows about 120,000 clones, 90% to 95% of them seen only once. Study findings and constraints: Recipient marrow contained GvH clones, some of which appeared first in ileum or blood.

The chain links TRBV9 to TRBJ2-1; 12 nucleotides line up with TRBD2. Material: unstimulated CD4+ T cells sorted from spleen or lymph node cells, obtained before transplant. The clonotype originates from a human donor who was the organ donor for an intestinal transplant. The CDR3 spells CASTTSGSSTYNEQFF. The CDR3 DNA sequence: TGTGCCAGCACGACTAGCGGGAGTTCGACCTACAATGAGCAGTTCTTC.